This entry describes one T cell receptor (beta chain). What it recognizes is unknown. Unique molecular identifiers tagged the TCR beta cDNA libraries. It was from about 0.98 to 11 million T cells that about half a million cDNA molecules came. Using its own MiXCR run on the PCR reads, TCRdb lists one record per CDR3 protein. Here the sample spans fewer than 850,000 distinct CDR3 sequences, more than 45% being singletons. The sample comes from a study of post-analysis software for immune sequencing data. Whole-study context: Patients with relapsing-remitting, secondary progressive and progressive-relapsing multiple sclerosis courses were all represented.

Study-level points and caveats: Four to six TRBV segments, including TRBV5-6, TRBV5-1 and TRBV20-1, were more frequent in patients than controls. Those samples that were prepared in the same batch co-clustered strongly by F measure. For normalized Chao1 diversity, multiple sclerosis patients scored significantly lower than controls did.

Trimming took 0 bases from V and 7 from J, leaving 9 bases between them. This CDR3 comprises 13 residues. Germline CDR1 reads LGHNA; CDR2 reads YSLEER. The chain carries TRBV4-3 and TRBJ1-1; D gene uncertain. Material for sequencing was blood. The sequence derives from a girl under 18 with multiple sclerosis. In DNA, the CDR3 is TGCGCCAGCAGCCAAGATCGAGTCGGTGAAGCTTTCTTT. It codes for CASSQDRVGEAFF.